This passage covers 22 T cell receptor beta chains from one sample sequenced in a study of cytomegalovirus exposure and HLA in healthy donors. The PCR used 60 Vbeta and 13 Jbeta primers. Sequencing was performed with immunoSEQ multiplex PCR; in TCRdb, only in-frame clones are kept and a portion is missing. The table has approximately 170,000 clones, approximately 88% seen once; the top ten hold 1.2%. Specimen: PBMCs. Receptor source: a boy aged 2 to 10 in good health and CMV-seronegative.

The rearrangement links TRBV11-2 to TRBJ1-3; no definite D call. The germline V gene has CDR1 SGHAT and CDR2 FQNNGV. The CDR3 contains 13 residues. The V end lost 5 bases, the J end lost 0 bases, and 5 bases lay between the germline ends. CDR3 loop: CASSRSSGNTIYF. CDR3 DNA sequence: TGTGCCAGCAGCAGGAGCTCTGGAAACACCATATATTTT.

The chain recombines TRBV28 with TRBJ1-1; a weak D match, TRBD1 (5 bases). With 3 bases removed from V and 0 bases from J, the gap between germline ends came to 14 bases. CDR3 length: 16 residues. From germline, CDR1 is MDHEN and CDR2 SYDVKM. The CDR3 protein is CASSFRAGLMNTEAFF. The CDR3 DNA reads TGTGCCAGCAGTTTTAGGGCAGGGCTGATGAACACTGAAGCTTTCTTT. Full variable domain (rest looked up from reference TRBV28 and TRBJ1-1): DVKVTQSSRYLVKRTGEKVFLECVQDMDHENMFWYRQDPGLGLRLIYFSYDVKMKEKGDIPEGYSVSREKKERFSLILESASTNQTSMYLCASSFRAGLMNTEAFFGQGTRLTVV.

V gene TRBV19 combines with J gene TRBJ1-1; D not resolved. This CDR3 is 15 amino acids long. From germline, CDR1 is LNHDA and CDR2 SQIVND (reference sequence). The V and J ends lost 3 bases and 3 bases respectively, with 14 bases between them. Written as DNA, the CDR3 is TGTGCCAGTAGTATTCGCCCCCCCGGGGACACTGAAGCTTTCTTT. Translation gives CASSIRPPGDTEAFF.

The J gene is TRBJ2-2, the V gene TRBV19; TRBD2 might be the D (7 bases). Germline CDR1 LNHDA, CDR2 SQIVND (reference sequence). CDR3 length equals 14 residues. The ends were cut back, 7 bases at V and 4 bases at J, with 13 bases in the middle. This chain's CDR3 is CASKQGGGTGELFF. DNA for the CDR3: TGTGCCAGTAAGCAGGGAGGGGGCACCGGGGAGCTGTTTTTT.

V gene TRBV27 combines with J gene TRBJ2-1; 8 bases agree with TRBD2. The V gene end was trimmed by 0 bases and the J gene end by 8 bases; junction bases not matched to a gene: 3. The CDR3 has 14 residues. Germline assignment: CDR1 MNHEY and CDR2 SMNVEV (reference sequence). DNA for the CDR3: TGTGCCAGCAGTTTATCTAGCGGGACTGATGAGCAGTTCTTC. This codes for CASSLSSGTDEQFF.

The V and J genes are TRBV10-1 and TRBJ2-5; 7 nucleotides line up with TRBD2. The J call may be in error: the DNA end matches TRBJ2-7 better. The CDR3 runs to 13 residues. Per germline, CDR1 WNHNN and CDR2 SYGVQD (reference sequence). This CDR3 reads CASSAGLGYEQYF. DNA for the CDR3: TGCGCCAGCAGCGCCGGACTAGGCTACGAGCAGTACTTC.

The sample holds one count of this clone. The germline gene is not matched at one end of the junction; a read error may be the cause. This chain links TRBV6-6 with TRBJ2-4, with D unclear. The CDR3 contains 10 residues. Germline CDR1 reads MNHNY; CDR2 reads SVGAGI (reference sequence). The CDR3: CASSSLSDNF. The CDR3 DNA follows: TGTGCCAGCAGTTCCCTATCCGACAACTTC.

The rearrangement links TRBV6-5 to TRBJ1-2; 7 bases agree with TRBD1. Per the germline V gene, CDR1 is MNHEY and CDR2 is SVGAGI. The CDR3 loop spans 14 amino acids. Losses at the gene ends were 4 bases for V and 5 bases for J; bases not matched to a gene: 7. The chain's CDR3 is CASSSGDRTYGYTF. CDR3 in DNA: TGTGCCAGCAGTTCCGGGGACAGAACATATGGCTACACCTTC.

This clone occurred once. The V call is TRBV6-5, the J call TRBJ2-2; 8 bases fit TRBD2. CDR3 length: 15 residues. The V segment lost 1 base and the J segment 4 bases; nucleotides outside the gene matches: 2. Germline CDR1 MNHEY, CDR2 SVGAGI. CDR3 region: CASSYLAGGTGELFF. DNA for the CDR3: TGTGCCAGCAGTTACTTGGCGGGAGGCACCGGGGAGCTGTTTTTT.

The rearrangement uses TRBV19 and TRBJ1-5; D unresolved. The CDR3 has 14 residues. The V end lost 8 bases, the J end lost 5 bases, and 16 bases lay between the germline ends. CDR1 LNHDA and CDR2 SQIVND come from the germline V gene (reference sequence). As DNA, the CDR3 is TGTGCCAGTGGAAACTACAAAATCGATCAGCCCCAGCATTTT. As protein: CASGNYKIDQPQHF.

In this sample, this clone turned up once. This chain uses TRBV11-2 with TRBJ2-1; D may be TRBD1 (6 bases). The CDR3 loop spans 16 amino acids. Germline V lookup: CDR1 SGHAT, CDR2 FQNNGV. Trimming took 0 bases from V and 4 from J, leaving 13 bases between them. CDR3 residues: CASSLESRDTYNEQFF. CDR3 coding DNA: TGTGCCAGCAGCTTAGAGTCTAGGGACACGTACAATGAGCAGTTCTTC.

The V gene is TRBV10-2, the J gene TRBJ1-4; 8 bases are a match to TRBD1. The V segment lost 6 bases and the J segment 8 bases; nucleotides outside the gene matches: 11. This CDR3 comprises 15 residues. Germline V lookup: CDR1 WSHSY, CDR2 SAAADI. CDR3 in amino acids: CASRGSGQGYEKLFF. CDR3 in DNA: TGCGCCAGCAGGGGTAGTGGACAGGGTTACGAAAAACTGTTTTTT.

This rearrangement joins TRBV4-2 to TRBJ2-7, with D tentatively TRBD2 (6 bases). Germline V lookup: CDR1 LGHNA, CDR2 YNFKEQ. The CDR3 contains 15 residues. V was clipped by 0 bases and J by 1 base, with 10 bases between them. The DNA for the CDR3 is TGTGCCAGCAGCCAAGACCCTAGCGAGTCCTACGAGCAGTACTTC. Its protein product is CASSQDPSESYEQYF.

This rearrangement joins TRBV13 to TRBJ2-7; 7 bases are a match to TRBD2. The CDR3 has 13 residues. Germline V gives CDR1 PRHDT, CDR2 FYEKMQ (reference sequence). V gave up 3 bases and J gave up 4 bases; unmatched junction bases: 3. CDR3 sequence: CASSLSGKYEQYF. The CDR3 DNA reads as TGTGCCAGCAGCTTGAGCGGGAAATACGAGCAGTACTTC.

The chain uses TRBV5-6 and TRBJ2-5, with TRBD2 matching 14 bases. With V trimmed by 4 bases and J by 7 bases, 18 bases remained unmatched. The CDR3 is made up of 19 amino acids. Germline V lookup: CDR1 SGHDT, CDR2 YYEEEE. The CDR3 nucleotides read TGTGCCAGCAGCACCAGGACTAGCGGGGGGCCCGGTCGGTTGAGGACCCAGTACTTC. This sequence encodes CASSTRTSGGPGRLRTQYF.

In DNA, the CDR3 is TGCGCCAGCAGCTTGGCCGTCCCTTCTAGGGGCTACACCTTC. Translation gives CASSLAVPSRGYTF. The gene calls are TRBV5-1 and TRBJ1-2; D uncertain. Trimming left V 0 bases short and J 8 bases short, with 14 bases between. The CDR3 has 14 amino acids. Germline V gives CDR1 SGHRS, CDR2 YFSETQ.

The V gene is TRBV4-3, the J gene TRBJ1-2; 8 positions agree with TRBD1. After removal of 4 bases from V and 1 base from J, the junction contained 8 bases not matched to a gene. The germline CDR1 and CDR2 sequences are LGHNA and YSLEER. The CDR3 is 16 amino acids. DNA of the CDR3: TGCGCCAGCAGCCCTTCGGGACAGGTCTTTAACTATGGCTACACCTTC. Its protein product is CASSPSGQVFNYGYTF.

Here the CDR3 reads CASSQAQAQETQYF. The CDR3 nucleotides read TGCGCCAGCAGCCAAGCACAGGCCCAAGAGACCCAGTACTTC. The V and J genes are TRBV4-1 and TRBJ2-5, with D perhaps matching TRBD1 (5 bases). V was shortened by 1 base and J by 1 base, with 7 bases between the two germline ends. The CDR3 totals 14 residues. Germline assignment: CDR1 MGHRA and CDR2 YSYEKL.

In its sample, this clone was seen a few times. The chain recombines TRBV6-6 with TRBJ2-7; TRBD2 matches 10 bases. Trimming at V came to 3 bases and at J to 4 bases, leaving 6 bases not matched to a gene. The CDR3 runs 15 residues. CDR1 and CDR2 (germline): MNHNY, SVGAGI (reference sequence). The chain's CDR3 is CASSYASGGAYEQYV. Written as DNA, the CDR3 is TGTGCCAGCAGTTATGCGAGCGGGGGGGCTTACGAGCAGTACGTC.

The table lists this clone with a few counts. The chain carries TRBV7-9 and TRBJ2-3, with 9 nucleotides matching TRBD1. Per germline, CDR1 SEHNR and CDR2 FQNEAQ (reference sequence). The CDR3 contains 17 residues. Trimming cost V 3 bases and J 6 bases; bases outside gene matches: 13. The CDR3 protein is CASSFGTGFLGGDTQYF. The CDR3 DNA reads TGTGCCAGCAGCTTTGGGACAGGGTTTTTAGGAGGGGATACGCAGTATTTT.

Here the CDR3 reads CAWSERGNQPQHF. In DNA form, the CDR3 reads TGTGCCTGGAGTGAACGGGGAAATCAGCCCCAGCATTTT. V usage is TRBV30 and J usage is TRBJ1-5; D is ambiguous. V lost 1 base and J 4 bases, leaving 8 bases between the germline ends. The CDR3 is 13 residues long. Germline V lookup: CDR1 GTSNPN, CDR2 SVGIG (reference sequence).

This clone was observed a handful of times. The chain carries TRBV4-3 and TRBJ1-2; a possible D gene is TRBD1 (5 bases). CDR1 and CDR2 (germline): LGHNA, YSLEER. V was cut by 0 bases and J by 5 bases, with 7 bases left in between. CDR3 size: 13 residues. CDR3: CASSQEGGYGYTF. The CDR3 nucleotides are TGCGCCAGCAGCCAAGAGGGGGGTTATGGCTACACCTTC.